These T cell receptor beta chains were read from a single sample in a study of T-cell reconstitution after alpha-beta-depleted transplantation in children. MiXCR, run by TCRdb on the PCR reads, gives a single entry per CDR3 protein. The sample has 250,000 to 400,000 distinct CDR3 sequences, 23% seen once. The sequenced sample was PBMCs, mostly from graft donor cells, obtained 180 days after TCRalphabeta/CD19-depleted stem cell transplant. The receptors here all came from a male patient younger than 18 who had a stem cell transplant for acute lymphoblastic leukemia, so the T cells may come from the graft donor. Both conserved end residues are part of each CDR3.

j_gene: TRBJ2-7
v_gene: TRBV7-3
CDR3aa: CASSLRGGGSYEQYF

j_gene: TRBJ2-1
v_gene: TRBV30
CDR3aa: CALSLIASGGEQFF

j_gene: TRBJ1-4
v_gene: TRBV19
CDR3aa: CASSMWTAEKLFF

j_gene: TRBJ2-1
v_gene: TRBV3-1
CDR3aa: CASSPDFYNEQFF

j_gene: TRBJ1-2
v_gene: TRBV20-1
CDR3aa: CSARGNGRGYGYTF

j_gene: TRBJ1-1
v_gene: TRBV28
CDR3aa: CASRGSRLINIMNTEAFF

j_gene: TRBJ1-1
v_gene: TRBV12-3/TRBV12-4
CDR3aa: CASSLEAW

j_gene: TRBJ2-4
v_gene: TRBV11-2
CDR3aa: CASSLGQGIQYF

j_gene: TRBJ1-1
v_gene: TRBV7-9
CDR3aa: CASSQGGAEAFF

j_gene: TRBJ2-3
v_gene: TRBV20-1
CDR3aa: CSARPAGGFTDTQYF

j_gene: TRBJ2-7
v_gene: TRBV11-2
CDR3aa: CASSLGWDLSYEQYF

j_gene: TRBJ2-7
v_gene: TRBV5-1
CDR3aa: CASRIALLPSYEQYF

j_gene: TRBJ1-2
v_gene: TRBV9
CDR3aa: CASSVVTGPYGYTF

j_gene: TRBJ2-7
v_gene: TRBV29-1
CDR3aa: CSVEFRRRGTGEQYF

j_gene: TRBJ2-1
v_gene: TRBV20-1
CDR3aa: CSARVWVEQFF

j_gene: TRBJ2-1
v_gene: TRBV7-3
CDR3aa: CASSFSSGYYNEQFF

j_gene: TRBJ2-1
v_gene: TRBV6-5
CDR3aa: CASSYRLAGGVPFF

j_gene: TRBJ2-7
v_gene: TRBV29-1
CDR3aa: CSVDPGTGDPYEQYF

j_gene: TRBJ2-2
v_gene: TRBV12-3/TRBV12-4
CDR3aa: CASSLVWTGELFF

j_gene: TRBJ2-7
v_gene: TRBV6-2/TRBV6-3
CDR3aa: CASSSRGTSAYEQYF

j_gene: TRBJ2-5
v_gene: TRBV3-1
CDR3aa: CASSLTREDAQYF

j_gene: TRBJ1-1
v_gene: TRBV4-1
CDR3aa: CASSPNLGAGTEAFF

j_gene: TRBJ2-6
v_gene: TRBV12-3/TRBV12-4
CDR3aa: CASGGGTGANVLTF

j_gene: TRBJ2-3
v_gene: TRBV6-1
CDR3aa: CASEGNALLLSTDTQYF

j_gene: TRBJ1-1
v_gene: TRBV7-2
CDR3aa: CASSGGPRPLGTEAFF

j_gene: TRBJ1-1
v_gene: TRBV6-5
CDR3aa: CASSYSSRGRDTEAFF

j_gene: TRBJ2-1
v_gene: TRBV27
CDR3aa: CASSSVASGSRNEQFF

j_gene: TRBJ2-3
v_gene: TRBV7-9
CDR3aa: CASSLGLGPDTQYF

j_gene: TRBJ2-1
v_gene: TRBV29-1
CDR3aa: CSKKSTGDEQFF

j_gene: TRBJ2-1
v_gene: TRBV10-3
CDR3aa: CAISESGGFQFF

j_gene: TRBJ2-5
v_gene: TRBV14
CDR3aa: CASSQGPGYGQETQYF